These 20 T cell receptor beta chains came from one sample sequenced in a study of CD8+CD57+ T cells in acquired aplastic anemia. Using genomic DNA as the template, TCR beta VDJ and CDR3 profiling was carried out. Each CDR3 protein gets one entry after TCRdb re-called the reads with MiXCR. The sample consists of about 210,000 distinct CDR3 sequences, roughly 55% of them appearing once. The sequenced sample was sorted CD4+, CD8+, or CD8+CD57+ T cells (not recorded which) from PBMCs. The receptors here all came from a human donor in good health.

This chain uses TRBV2 with TRBJ1-1; D ambiguous. There are 12 residues in the CDR3. From germline, CDR1 is SNHLY and CDR2 FYNNEI. Trimming took 1 base from V and 11 from J, leaving 11 bases between them. DNA for the CDR3: TGTGCCAGCAGTGAAGAGGGCCGGGAGGCTTTCTTT. Amino acid sequence: CASSEEGREAFF.

J is TRBJ1-6 and V is TRBV10-2; D is unresolved. Per the germline V gene, CDR1 is WSHSY and CDR2 is SAAADI. The CDR3 runs 14 residues. Trimming pared 6 bases from V and 5 bases from J, leaving 11 bases between. Here the CDR3 reads CASRSGRNNSPLHF. As DNA, the CDR3 is TGCGCCAGCAGATCCGGACGGAATAATTCACCCCTCCACTTT.

V usage is TRBV20-1 and J usage is TRBJ1-2; weak D call: TRBD1 (5 bases). Deletions cut 6 bases from V and 6 bases from J, with 17 bases between. The V gene's germline CDR1 is DFQATT and CDR2 SNEGSKA (reference sequence). The CDR3 extends over 13 amino acids. CDR3 protein: CSAPGGGDDGYTF. Here the CDR3 DNA reads TGCAGTGCCCCTGGGGGGGGGGATGATGGCTACACCTTC.

The chain carries TRBV12-3 or TRBV12-4 and TRBJ2-2, with unresolved D. The CDR3 has 11 residues. Between the trimmed V and J ends, which lost 3 bases and 7 bases, there was a span of 3 bases. This CDR3 reads CASSLRGELFF. The CDR3 bases are TGTGCCAGCAGTTTGCGCGGGGAGCTGTTTTTT.

This sequence joins TRBV7-3 and TRBJ1-1; no clear D gene. This CDR3 is built from 16 residues. The germline V and J ends were trimmed by 4 bases and 1 base, with 16 bases remaining between them. Germline CDR1 SGHTA, CDR2 FQGTGA. CDR3 sequence (DNA): TGTGCCAGCAGCTCCGGCCTTCTTGCAGCGAACACTGAAGCTTTCTTT. Protein sequence: CASSSGLLAANTEAFF. The entire variable domain, with the rest obtained from reference TRBV7-3 and TRBJ1-1, is as follows: GAGVSQTPSNKVTEKGKYVELRCDPISGHTALYWYRQSLGQGPEFLIYFQGTGAADDSGLPNDRFFAVRPEGSVSTLKIQRTERGDSAVYLCASSSGLLAANTEAFFGQGTRLTVV.

The chain has TRBV20-1 and TRBJ1-1; D is unclear. The CDR3 contains 15 residues. Per the germline V gene, CDR1 is DFQATT and CDR2 is SNEGSKA (reference sequence). With 0 bases removed from V and 2 bases from J, the gap between germline ends came to 13 bases. The CDR3 nucleotides are TGCAGTGCTAGAGATTACCTGGCTGGAAACACTGAAGCTTTCTTT. Translation: CSARDYLAGNTEAFF.

This clonotype came up many times. The V call is TRBV14, the J call TRBJ1-1; D is unresolved. The CDR3 is made up of 14 amino acids. Per the germline V gene, CDR1 is SGHDN and CDR2 is FVKESK. Trimming pared 4 bases from V and 4 bases from J, leaving 13 bases between. In DNA form, the CDR3 reads TGTGCCAGCAGCCCCCGTCTTGCCCCCACTGAAGCTTTCTTT. Protein product: CASSPRLAPTEAFF.

The CDR3 DNA sequence: TGCGCCAGCAGCTGGGGGGGCGGCTACGAGCAGTACTTC. Translating it yields CASSWGGGYEQYF. The chain joins TRBV5-1 to TRBJ2-7; possibly TRBD2 for D (7 bases). This CDR3 is built from 13 residues. Germline V lookup: CDR1 SGHRS, CDR2 YFSETQ. Trimming stripped 3 bases from V and 3 bases from J, with 10 bases between.

This clonotype was observed many times. The chain is built from TRBV7-9 and TRBJ1-1; D gene unclear. This CDR3 has 14 residues. CDR1 is SEHNR, CDR2 FQNEAQ, per germline (reference sequence). Trimming took off 0 bases at V and 2 bases at J, with 7 bases between the two ends. The CDR3 DNA reads as TGTGCCAGCAGCTTAGCTGAGGTTAACACTGAAGCTTTCTTT. This gives the protein CASSLAEVNTEAFF.

This clonotype has only a few counts. The chain employs TRBV10-3 and TRBJ1-2; D remains ambiguous. The CDR3 is 13 amino acids. Germline lookup yields CDR1 ENHRY and CDR2 SYGVKD. V lost 6 bases and J 5 bases, leaving 13 bases between the germline ends. The CDR3 bases are TGTGCCATCAGCCAGGAGGGATCGTATGGCTACACCTTC. Translating gives CAISQEGSYGYTF.

With respect to this clonotype: The CDR3 carries no conserved terminal phenylalanine or tryptophan, so it likely arises from a read error. It is unclear where the CDR3 begins or ends on the DNA, so no DNA is shown, and the CDR3 is as TCRdb lists it. The CDR3 here is CSATERGV. The V and J genes are TRBV20-1 and TRBJ2-5; TRBD2 reflects the table's D call only, with no check against the DNA. From its first to its last residue, the CDR3 has 8 amino acids. Germline assignment: CDR1 DFQATT and CDR2 SNEGSKA (reference sequence).

This clonotype was recorded only once. At one boundary the junction diverges from the germline segment, which might be a read error. The chain has TRBV7-9 and TRBJ2-1, with 7 bases matching TRBD2. Germline V gene lookup returns CDR1 SEHNR and CDR2 FQNEAQ (reference sequence). The CDR3 is 15 residues long. CDR3 loop: CASSPQSGAYNEQFF. DNA for the CDR3: TGCGCCAGCAGCCCCCAAAGCGGGGCCTACAATGAGCAGTTCTTC. Looking up the rest from reference TRBV7-9 and TRBJ2-1 gives the full variable domain: DTGVSQNPRHKITKRGQNVTFRCDPISEHNRLYWYRQTLGQGPEFLTYFQNEAQLEKSRLLSDRFSAERPKGSFSTLEIQRTEQGDSAMYLCASSPQSGAYNEQFFGPGTRLTVL.

This clonotype was observed at least ten times. Germline and junction disagree at one end, which may indicate a read error. The gene calls are TRBV4-1 and TRBJ2-7; possible D gene TRBD2, 5 bases. Germline assignment: CDR1 MGHRA and CDR2 YSYEKL. The CDR3 extends over 18 amino acids. DNA of the CDR3: TGCGCCAGCAGCCAAGATTCGTCGTGGAGGACCCTGTCCTCCGAGCAGTACTTC. This encodes CASSQDSSWRTLSSEQYF.

The chain uses TRBV29-1 and TRBJ2-1, with TRBD2 matching over 12 bases. The germline V gene encodes CDR1 SQVTM and CDR2 ANQGSEA. V was pared by 4 bases and J by 2 bases, with 0 bases of the junction left unmatched. The CDR3 has 14 residues. CDR3 sequence reads: CSVGTSGTYNEQFF. The CDR3 DNA follows: TGCAGCGTTGGGACTAGCGGGACCTACAATGAGCAGTTCTTC.

The gene calls are TRBV6-5 and TRBJ2-5, with D possibly being TRBD1 (6 bases). Germline values: CDR1 MNHEY, CDR2 SVGAGI. Trimming left V 6 bases short and J 4 bases short, with 21 bases between. The CDR3 contains 16 residues. The CDR3 protein is CASSDSIQDSLETQYF. CDR3 nucleotide sequence: TGTGCCAGCAGCGATTCAATACAGGACAGCCTAGAGACCCAGTACTTC.

The rearrangement uses TRBV4-3 and TRBJ1-1, with a possible D match to TRBD1 (6 bases). The V and J ends lost 4 bases and 7 bases respectively, with 10 bases between them. Germline assignment: CDR1 LGHNA and CDR2 YSLEER. This CDR3 spans 12 amino acids. CDR3 coding DNA: TGCGCCAGCAGCCTTGGACAGAGTGAAGCTTTCTTT. Encoded protein: CASSLGQSEAFF.

This clonotype was seen at least ten times. CDR3 DNA sequence: TGTGCCATCAGTGAGCGGGTAGGGGGCCAATCTAACTATGGCTACACCTTC. This sequence encodes CAISERVGGQSNYGYTF. The rearrangement joins TRBV10-3 to TRBJ1-2, with TRBD1 matching over 7 bases. V was pared by 2 bases and J by 0 bases, with 9 bases of the junction left unmatched. The CDR3 is 17 residues long. Germline V gene data show CDR1 as ENHRY and CDR2 as SYGVKD.

The chain carries TRBV20-1 and TRBJ1-1; no clear D gene. The CDR3 spans 11 residues. V lost 3 bases to trimming and J lost 8 bases, with 10 bases between them. Germline V gene lookup returns CDR1 DFQATT and CDR2 SNEGSKA (reference sequence). CDR3 sequence reads: CSASRGAEAFF. The DNA of the CDR3 is TGCAGTGCTAGTCGGGGTGCCGAAGCTTTCTTT.

The CDR3 bases are TGTGCCAGCAGTCCTATAGGGGACTCCTACGAGCAGTACTTC. It yields the protein CASSPIGDSYEQYF. V usage is TRBV13 and J usage is TRBJ2-7; D might be TRBD1 (5 bases). The CDR3 has 14 amino acids. Germline lookup yields CDR1 PRHDT and CDR2 FYEKMQ (reference sequence). Trimming cost V 6 bases and J 0 bases, with 12 bases left between them.

This clonotype occurred a few times. The gene calls are TRBV25-1 and TRBJ1-1; TRBD1 might be the D (5 bases). This CDR3 has 15 residues. The V gene lost 10 bases and the J gene lost 0 bases, with 18 bases spanning the gap. CDR1 and CDR2 from the germline V gene are MGHDK and SYGVNS. CDR3: CAKVIQGYLNTEAFF. The CDR3, as DNA: TGTGCCAAGGTGATTCAGGGCTATCTGAACACTGAAGCTTTCTTT.